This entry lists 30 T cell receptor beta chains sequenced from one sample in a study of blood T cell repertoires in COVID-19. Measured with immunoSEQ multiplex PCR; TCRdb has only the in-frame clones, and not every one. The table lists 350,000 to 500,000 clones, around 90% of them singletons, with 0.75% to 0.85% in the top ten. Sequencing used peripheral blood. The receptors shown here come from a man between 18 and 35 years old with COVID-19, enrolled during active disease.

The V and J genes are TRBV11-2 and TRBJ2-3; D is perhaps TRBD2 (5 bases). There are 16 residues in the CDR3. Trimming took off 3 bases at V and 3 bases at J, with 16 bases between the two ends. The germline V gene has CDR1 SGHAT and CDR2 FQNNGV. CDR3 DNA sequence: TGTGCCAGCAGCTTTATTATGGTAGCGAGAACAGATACGCAGTATTTT. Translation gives CASSFIMVARTDTQYF. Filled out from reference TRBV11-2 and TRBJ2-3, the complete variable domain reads EAGVAQSPRYKIIEKRQSVAFWCNPISGHATLYWYQQILGQGPKLLIQFQNNGVVDDSQLPKDRFSAERLKGVDSTLKIQPAKLEDSAVYLCASSFIMVARTDTQYFGPGTRLTVL.

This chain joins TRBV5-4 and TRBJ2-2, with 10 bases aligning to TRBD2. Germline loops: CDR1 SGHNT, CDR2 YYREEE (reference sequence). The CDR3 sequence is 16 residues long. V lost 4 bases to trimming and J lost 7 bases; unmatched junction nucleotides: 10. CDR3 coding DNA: TGTGCCAGCAGCCGGGGGGCAAGCGGGAGGGGCGGGGAGCTGTTTTTT. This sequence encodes CASSRGASGRGGELFF.

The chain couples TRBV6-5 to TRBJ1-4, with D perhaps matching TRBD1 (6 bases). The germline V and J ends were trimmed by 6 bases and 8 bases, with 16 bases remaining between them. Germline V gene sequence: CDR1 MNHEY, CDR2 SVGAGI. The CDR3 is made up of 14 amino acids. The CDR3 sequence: CASRPDRLREKLFF. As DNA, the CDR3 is TGTGCCAGCAGACCCGACAGGTTAAGAGAAAAACTGTTTTTT.

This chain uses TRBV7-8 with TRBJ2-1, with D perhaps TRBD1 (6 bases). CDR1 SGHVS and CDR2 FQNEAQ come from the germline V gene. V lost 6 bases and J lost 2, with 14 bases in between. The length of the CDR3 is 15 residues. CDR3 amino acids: CASRLRDITYNEQFF. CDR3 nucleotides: TGTGCCAGCAGACTCCGGGACATAACCTACAATGAGCAGTTCTTC.

The CDR3 loop reads CASRTDREGSYEQYF. For the CDR3, the DNA is TGTGCCAGCAGAACGGACAGGGAGGGCTCCTACGAGCAGTACTTC. The V and J genes are TRBV6-5 and TRBJ2-7; perhaps TRBD1 as D (8 bases). There are 15 residues in the CDR3. V was pared by 6 bases and J by 0 bases, with 15 bases between. In germline, CDR1 is MNHEY, CDR2 SVGAGI.

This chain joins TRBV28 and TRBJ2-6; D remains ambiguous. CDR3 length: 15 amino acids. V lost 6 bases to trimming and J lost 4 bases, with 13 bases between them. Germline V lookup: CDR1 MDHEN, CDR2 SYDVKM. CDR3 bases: TGTGCCAGCAGCGACGCGGTAGGAGGGGCCAACGTCCTGACTTTC. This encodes CASSDAVGGANVLTF.

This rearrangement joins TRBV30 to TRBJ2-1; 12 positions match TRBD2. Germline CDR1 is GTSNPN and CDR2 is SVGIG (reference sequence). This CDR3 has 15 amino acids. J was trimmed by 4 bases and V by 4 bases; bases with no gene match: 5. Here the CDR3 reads CAWKGTSGPYNEQFF. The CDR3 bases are TGTGCCTGGAAAGGGACTAGCGGGCCTTACAATGAGCAGTTCTTC.

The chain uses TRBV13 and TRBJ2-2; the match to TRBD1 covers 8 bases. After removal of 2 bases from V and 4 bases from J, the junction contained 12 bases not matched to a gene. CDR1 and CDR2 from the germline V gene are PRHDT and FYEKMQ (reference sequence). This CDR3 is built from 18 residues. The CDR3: CASSLKGTGTGTTGELFF. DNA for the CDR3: TGTGCCAGCAGCTTAAAAGGAACCGGGACAGGCACCACCGGGGAGCTGTTTTTT. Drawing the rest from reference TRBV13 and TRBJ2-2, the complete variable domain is AAGVIQSPRHLIKEKRETATLKCYPIPRHDTVYWYQQGPGQDPQFLISFYEKMQSDKGSIPDRFSAQQFSDYHSELNMSSLELGDSALYFCASSLKGTGTGTTGELFFGEGSRLTVL.

CDR3 in amino acids: CASRPLGSNTEAFF. CDR3 sequence (DNA): TGTGCCAGTAGACCCCTTGGGAGCAACACTGAAGCTTTCTTT. The gene calls are TRBV19 and TRBJ1-1; D uncertain. The CDR3 has 14 amino acids. CDR1 LNHDA and CDR2 SQIVND come from the germline V gene (reference sequence). V was trimmed by 6 bases and J by 2 bases, leaving 13 bases between them.

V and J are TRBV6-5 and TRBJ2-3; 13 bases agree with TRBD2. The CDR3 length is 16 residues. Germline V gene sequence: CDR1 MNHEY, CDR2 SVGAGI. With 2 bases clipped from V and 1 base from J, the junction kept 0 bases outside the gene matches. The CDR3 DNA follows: TGTGCCAGCAGTTACACTAGCGGGGGGGGCACAGATACGCAGTATTTT. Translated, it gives CASSYTSGGGTDTQYF.

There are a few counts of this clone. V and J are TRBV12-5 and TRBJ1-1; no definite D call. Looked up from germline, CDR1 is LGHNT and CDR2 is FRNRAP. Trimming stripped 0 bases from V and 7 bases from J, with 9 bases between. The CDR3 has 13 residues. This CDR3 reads CASGLVAGIEAFF. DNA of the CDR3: TGTGCTAGTGGTTTGGTAGCGGGTATTGAAGCTTTCTTT.

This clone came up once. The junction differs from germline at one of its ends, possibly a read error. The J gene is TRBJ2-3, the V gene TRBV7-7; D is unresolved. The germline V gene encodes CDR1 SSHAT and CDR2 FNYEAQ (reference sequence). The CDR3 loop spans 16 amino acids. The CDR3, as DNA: TGTGCTAGCAGCGAAGCCCTTGGGTTCGGGACAGATACGCAGTATTTT. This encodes CASSEALGFGTDTQYF.

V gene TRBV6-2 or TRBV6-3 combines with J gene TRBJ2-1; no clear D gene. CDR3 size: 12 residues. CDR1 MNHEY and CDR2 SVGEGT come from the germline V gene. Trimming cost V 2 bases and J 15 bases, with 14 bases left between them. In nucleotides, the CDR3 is TGTGCCAGCAGTTACGCCTCCCGGGTTTGGTTCTTC. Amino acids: CASSYASRVWFF.

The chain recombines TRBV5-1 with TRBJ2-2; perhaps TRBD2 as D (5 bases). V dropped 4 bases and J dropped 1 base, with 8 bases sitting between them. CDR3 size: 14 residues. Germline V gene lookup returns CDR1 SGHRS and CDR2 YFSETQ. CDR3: CASSREGNTGELFF. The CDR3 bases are TGCGCCAGCAGCCGCGAGGGGAACACCGGGGAGCTGTTTTTT.

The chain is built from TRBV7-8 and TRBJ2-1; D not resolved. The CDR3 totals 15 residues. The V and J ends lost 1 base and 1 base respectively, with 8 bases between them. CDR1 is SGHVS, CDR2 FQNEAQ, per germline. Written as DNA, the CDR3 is TGTGCCAGCAGCTTAGTCCCCGTATCCTACAATGAGCAGTTCTTC. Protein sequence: CASSLVPVSYNEQFF.

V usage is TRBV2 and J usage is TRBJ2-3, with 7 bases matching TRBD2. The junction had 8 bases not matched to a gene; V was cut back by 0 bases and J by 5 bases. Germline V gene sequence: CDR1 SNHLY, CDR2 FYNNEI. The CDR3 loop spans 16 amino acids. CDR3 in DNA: TGTGCCAGCAGTGAAGCGGCGGAGACGGGGGGAGATACGCAGTATTTT. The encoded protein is CASSEAAETGGDTQYF.

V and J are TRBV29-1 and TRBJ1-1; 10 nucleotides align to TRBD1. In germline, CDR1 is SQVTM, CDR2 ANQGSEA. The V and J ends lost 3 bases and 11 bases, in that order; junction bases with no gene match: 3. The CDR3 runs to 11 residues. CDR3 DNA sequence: TGCAGCGTTGAGGACAGGGGGGCGGCTTTCTTT. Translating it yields CSVEDRGAAFF. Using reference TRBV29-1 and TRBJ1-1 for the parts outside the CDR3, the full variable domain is SAVISQKPSRDICQRGTSLTIQCQVDSQVTMMFWYRQQPGQSLTLIATANQGSEATYESGFVIDKFPISRPNLTFSTLTVSNMSPEDSSIYLCSVEDRGAAFFGQGTRLTVV.

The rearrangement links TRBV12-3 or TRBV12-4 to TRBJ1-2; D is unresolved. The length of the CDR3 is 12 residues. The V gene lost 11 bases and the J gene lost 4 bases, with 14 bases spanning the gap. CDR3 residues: CADEGVSYGYTF. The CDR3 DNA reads TGTGCCGACGAGGGCGTCAGCTATGGCTACACCTTC.

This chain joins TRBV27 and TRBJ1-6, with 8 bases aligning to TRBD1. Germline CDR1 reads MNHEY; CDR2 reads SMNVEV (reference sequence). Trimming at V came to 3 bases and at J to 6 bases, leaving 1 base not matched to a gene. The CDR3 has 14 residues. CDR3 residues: CASSFGQGNSPLHF. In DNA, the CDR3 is TGTGCCAGCAGTTTCGGACAGGGTAATTCACCCCTCCACTTT.

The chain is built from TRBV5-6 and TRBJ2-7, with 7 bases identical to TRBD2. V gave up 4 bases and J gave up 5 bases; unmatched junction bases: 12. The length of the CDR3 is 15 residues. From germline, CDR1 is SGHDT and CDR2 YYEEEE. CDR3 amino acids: CASSTPIAGLHEQYF. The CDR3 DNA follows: TGTGCCAGCAGCACCCCTATAGCGGGTCTCCACGAGCAGTACTTC.

The DNA of the CDR3 is TGTGCCAGCTGCGGCGGAAGCACAGATACGCAGTATTTT. Translation: CASCGGSTDTQYF. The chain uses TRBV3-1 (or the pseudogene TRBV3-2) and TRBJ2-3; D gene ambiguous. CDR3 length: 13 residues. V lost 8 bases and J 0 bases, leaving 9 bases between the germline ends. Germline CDR1 is LGHDT and CDR2 is YNNKEL (reference sequence).

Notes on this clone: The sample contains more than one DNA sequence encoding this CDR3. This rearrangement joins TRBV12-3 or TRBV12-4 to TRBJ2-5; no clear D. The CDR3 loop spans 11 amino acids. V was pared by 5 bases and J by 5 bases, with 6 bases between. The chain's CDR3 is CASSLGETQYF. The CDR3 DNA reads TGTGCCAGCAGTCTGGGCGAGACCCAGTACTTC.

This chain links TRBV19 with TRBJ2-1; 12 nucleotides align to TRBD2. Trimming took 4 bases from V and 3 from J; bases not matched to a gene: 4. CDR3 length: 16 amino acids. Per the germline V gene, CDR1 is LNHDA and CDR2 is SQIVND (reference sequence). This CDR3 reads CASSRQLAGGYNEQFF. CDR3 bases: TGTGCCAGTAGTAGACAACTAGCGGGAGGCTACAATGAGCAGTTCTTC.

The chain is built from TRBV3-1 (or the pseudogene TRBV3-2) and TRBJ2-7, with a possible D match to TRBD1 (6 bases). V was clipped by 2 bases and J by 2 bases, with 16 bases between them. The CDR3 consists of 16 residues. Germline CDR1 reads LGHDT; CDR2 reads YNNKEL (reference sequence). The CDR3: CASSQSVPGTPYEQYF. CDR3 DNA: TGTGCCAGCAGCCAATCCGTTCCAGGGACACCCTACGAGCAGTACTTC.

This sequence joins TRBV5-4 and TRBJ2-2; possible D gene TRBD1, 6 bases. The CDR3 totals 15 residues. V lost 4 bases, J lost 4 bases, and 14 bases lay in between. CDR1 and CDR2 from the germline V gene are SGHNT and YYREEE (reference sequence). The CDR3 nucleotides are TGTGCCAGCAGCCCCGGGACACAGGGCACCGGGGAGCTGTTTTTT. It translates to CASSPGTQGTGELFF.

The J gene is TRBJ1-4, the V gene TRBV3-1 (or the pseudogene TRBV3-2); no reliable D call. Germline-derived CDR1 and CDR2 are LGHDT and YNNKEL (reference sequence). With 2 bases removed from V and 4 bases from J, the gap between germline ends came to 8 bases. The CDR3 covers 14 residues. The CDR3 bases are TGTGCCAGCAGCCAACAGGTTCTTAATGAAAAACTGTTTTTT. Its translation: CASSQQVLNEKLFF.

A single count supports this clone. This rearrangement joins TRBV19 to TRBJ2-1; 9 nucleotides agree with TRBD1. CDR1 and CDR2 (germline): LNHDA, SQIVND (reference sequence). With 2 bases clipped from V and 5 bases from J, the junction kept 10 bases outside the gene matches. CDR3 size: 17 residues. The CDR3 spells CASSILVGQGIDNEQFF. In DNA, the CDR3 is TGTGCCAGTAGTATACTCGTCGGACAGGGGATTGACAATGAGCAGTTCTTC.

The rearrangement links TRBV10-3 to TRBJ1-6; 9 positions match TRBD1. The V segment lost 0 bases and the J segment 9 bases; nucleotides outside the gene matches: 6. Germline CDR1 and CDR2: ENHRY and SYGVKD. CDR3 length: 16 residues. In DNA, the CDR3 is TGTGCCATCAGTGAGTCTGGGGGACAGGGAGGTTCACCCCTCCACTTT. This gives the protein CAISESGGQGGSPLHF.

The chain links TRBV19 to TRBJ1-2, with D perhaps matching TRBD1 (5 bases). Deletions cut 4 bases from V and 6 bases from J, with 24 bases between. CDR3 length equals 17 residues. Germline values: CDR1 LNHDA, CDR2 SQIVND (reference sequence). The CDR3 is CASSTGTRGLYGNGYTF. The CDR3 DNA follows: TGTGCCAGTAGTACGGGGACGCGGGGCTTATACGGTAATGGCTACACCTTC.

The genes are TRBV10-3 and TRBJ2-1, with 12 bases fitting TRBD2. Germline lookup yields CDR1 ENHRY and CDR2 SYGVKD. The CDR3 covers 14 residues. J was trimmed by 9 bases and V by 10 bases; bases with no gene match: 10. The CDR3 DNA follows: TGTGCCACCTCGACTAGCGGGAGCGACGGTGAGCAGTTCTTC. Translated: CATSTSGSDGEQFF.